Below, 26 T cell receptor beta chains from the same sample are listed, as sequenced in a study of beta chain features in type 1 diabetes. The sequenced template was cDNA made from the entire isolated RNA. The repertoire was sequenced with immunoSEQ multiplex PCR; TCRdb's copy has only in-frame clones and lacks some. The top ten hold 2% to 2.5% of the sample, which has under 50,000 clones, roughly 70% seen once. Study observations and caveats: For Type 1 diabetes patients, all four CD4+ subsets carried TCRB CDR3s that were moderately but significantly shorter.

Their antigens are not known. Sequencing input: Tregs from blood. All receptors come from a woman between 18 and 29 years old with type 1 diabetes.

The chain couples TRBV2 to TRBJ1-1, with D tentatively TRBD1 (6 bases). This CDR3 contains 14 residues. CDR1 is SNHLY and CDR2 is FYNNEI in the germline V gene. The ends were cut back, 6 bases at V and 3 bases at J, with 14 bases in the middle. The CDR3 sequence: CASSLQGGDTEAFF. CDR3 bases: TGTGCCAGCAGCTTACAGGGAGGGGACACTGAAGCTTTCTTT.

The V call is TRBV29-1, the J call TRBJ2-5; 7 bases line up with TRBD2. The assigned J gene may be wrong: the sequence end matches TRBJ2-7 better. Germline loops: CDR1 SQVTM, CDR2 ANQGSEA. The CDR3 is 14 residues long. CDR3 protein: CSVALGSGSYEQYF. The CDR3, as DNA: TGCAGCGTTGCGCTGGGTAGCGGGTCATACGAGCAGTACTTC.

The CDR3 DNA sequence: TGTGCCAGCAGCCCTCGGGGTCCAGATACGCAGTATTTT. It is translated as CASSPRGPDTQYF. The chain has TRBV7-9 and TRBJ2-3; tentatively, D is TRBD2 (5 bases). There are 13 residues in the CDR3. V was cut by 5 bases and J by 4 bases, with 10 bases left in between. CDR1 and CDR2 (germline): SEHNR, FQNEAQ (reference sequence).

The V and J genes are TRBV6-5 and TRBJ2-7; D may be TRBD1 (5 bases). V gave up 6 bases and J gave up 4 bases, with 13 bases separating them. This CDR3 contains 13 residues. Germline V gene lookup returns CDR1 MNHEY and CDR2 SVGAGI. CDR3 sequence (DNA): TGTGCCAGCAGCCTGAAAGGGGCTTACGAGCAGTACTTC. Translating gives CASSLKGAYEQYF.

V and J are TRBV5-6 and TRBJ2-2; D remains unclear. Germline V gene lookup returns CDR1 SGHDT and CDR2 YYEEEE. The CDR3 has 15 amino acids. The V and J ends lost 1 base and 2 bases respectively, with 9 bases between them. Here the CDR3 reads CASSLPLPNTGELFF. Written as DNA, the CDR3 is TGTGCCAGCAGCTTGCCCCTCCCTAACACCGGGGAGCTGTTTTTT.

The CDR3 sequence is CASSGGGTGESTNYGYTF. The CDR3 DNA is TGTGCCAGCAGTGGAGGGGGGACAGGGGAGTCAACTAACTATGGCTACACCTTC. J is TRBJ1-2 and V is TRBV2; TRBD1 matches at 10 bases. From germline, CDR1 is SNHLY and CDR2 FYNNEI. This CDR3 spans 18 amino acids. Trimming at V came to 4 bases and at J to 0 bases, leaving 11 bases not matched to a gene.

This clone was counted once. The chain has TRBV7-8 and TRBJ2-2; tentative D call: TRBD1 (5 bases). This CDR3 has 15 residues. Trimming removed 1 base from V and 5 bases from J, with 11 bases in between. Germline V gives CDR1 SGHVS, CDR2 FQNEAQ. The CDR3 is CASSLVTAITGELFF. CDR3 sequence (DNA): TGTGCCAGCAGCTTAGTGACAGCTATTACCGGGGAGCTGTTTTTT.

Only one count was recorded for this clone. The chain links TRBV9 to TRBJ2-7; D may be TRBD2 (5 bases). Trimming left V 3 bases short and J 11 bases short, with 15 bases between. The CDR3 has 12 residues. The germline V gene encodes CDR1 SGDLS and CDR2 YYNGEE. CDR3: CASSARTGNKYF. The DNA for the CDR3 is TGTGCCAGCAGCGCCCGGACGGGAAATAAGTACTTC.

The genes are TRBV7-9 and TRBJ1-2, with 7 nucleotides matching TRBD1. The CDR3 length is 14 residues. V gave up 2 bases and J gave up 4 bases; unmatched junction bases: 4. Germline CDR1 reads SEHNR; CDR2 reads FQNEAQ (reference sequence). CDR3 in DNA: TGTGCCAGCAGCTTAAGGGACAGCAGCTATGGCTACACCTTC. Residues: CASSLRDSSYGYTF. Full variable domain (rest looked up from reference TRBV7-9 and TRBJ1-2): DTGVSQNPRHKITKRGQNVTFRCDPISEHNRLYWYRQTLGQGPEFLTYFQNEAQLEKSRLLSDRFSAERPKGSFSTLEIQRTEQGDSAMYLCASSLRDSSYGYTFGSGTRLTVV.

The chain has TRBV29-1 and TRBJ2-7; D might be TRBD1 or TRBD2, each matching 6 bases. The DNA end is more similar to TRBJ2-5, so the J call may be wrong. Germline V CDR1 and CDR2: SQVTM, ANQGSEA. CDR3 size: 12 residues. As DNA, the CDR3 is TGCAGCGTTCTTCAGGGGAGGGAGACCCAGTACTTC. Its translation is CSVLQGRETQYF.

V gene TRBV11-2 combines with J gene TRBJ1-1; D is ambiguous. This CDR3 has 12 residues. The V gene lost 1 base and the J gene lost 7 bases, with 7 bases spanning the gap. The V gene's germline CDR1 is SGHAT and CDR2 FQNNGV. CDR3 sequence (DNA): TGTGCCAGCAGCTTAGTTCGCGGTGAAGCTTTCTTT. Translating gives CASSLVRGEAFF.

The chain carries TRBV4-2 and TRBJ2-7; no definite D call. CDR1 is LGHNA, CDR2 YNFKEQ, per germline. CDR3 size: 13 residues. V dropped 0 bases and J dropped 3 bases, with 6 bases sitting between them. CDR3: CASSQDLVYEQYF. DNA for the CDR3: TGTGCCAGCAGCCAAGATCTAGTCTACGAGCAGTACTTC.

This clone showed up just once. The rearrangement links TRBV7-2 to TRBJ1-3, with a tentative D call TRBD1 (6 bases). Germline CDR1 is SGHTA and CDR2 is FQGNSA. Deletions cut 5 bases from V and 0 bases from J, with 14 bases between. The length of the CDR3 is 16 residues. CDR3 sequence reads: CASSPGQRSSGNTIYF. CDR3 DNA sequence: TGTGCCAGCAGCCCAGGACAGCGGAGCTCTGGAAACACCATATATTTT.

The chain uses TRBV7-2 and TRBJ1-2, with 10 bases lining up with TRBD1. The ends lost 4 bases at V and 6 bases at J; junction bases unmatched: 2. Germline lookup yields CDR1 SGHTA and CDR2 FQGNSA. The CDR3 length is 13 residues. CDR3 DNA: TGTGCCAGCAGCTCCGGGACAGGGGATGGCTACACCTTC. Its protein product is CASSSGTGDGYTF.

The J gene is TRBJ2-7, the V gene TRBV5-1; 7 nucleotides align to TRBD2. The ends lost 4 bases at V and 5 bases at J; junction bases unmatched: 15. This CDR3 has 16 residues. In germline, CDR1 is SGHRS, CDR2 YFSETQ. The CDR3 DNA reads TGCGCCAGCAGCCTGAATGGTGGCGGGAGTTTCAACGAGCAGTACTTC. Residues: CASSLNGGGSFNEQYF.

Only a few counts were recorded for this clone. The rearrangement joins TRBV5-1 to TRBJ2-7, with D possibly being TRBD2 (5 bases). This CDR3 comprises 12 residues. The germline V gene has CDR1 SGHRS and CDR2 YFSETQ. V lost 1 base, J lost 4 bases, and 6 bases lay in between. The CDR3 nucleotides read TGCGCCAGCAGCTTGCGGGGATACGAGCAGTACTTC. The encoded protein is CASSLRGYEQYF. The entire variable domain, with the rest obtained from reference TRBV5-1 and TRBJ2-7, is as follows: KAGVTQTPRYLIKTRGQQVTLSCSPISGHRSVSWYQQTPGQGLQFLFEYFSETQRNKGNFPGRFSGRQFSNSRSEMNVSTLELGDSALYLCASSLRGYEQYFGPGTRLTVT.

This chain joins TRBV7-9 and TRBJ1-5; 8 bases map to TRBD1. The germline gives CDR1 SEHNR, CDR2 FQNEAQ (reference sequence). CDR3 length: 14 amino acids. The J segment lost 7 bases and the V segment lost 4 bases, leaving 6 bases of the junction unmatched. CDR3 DNA: TGTGCCAGCAGCTCGCTACAGGGGGTACAGCCCCAGCATTTT. Its protein product is CASSSLQGVQPQHF.

This sequence joins TRBV7-3 and TRBJ2-1, with a tentative D call TRBD2 (5 bases). This CDR3 has 12 residues. The V gene lost 8 bases and the J gene lost 8 bases, with 13 bases spanning the gap. Germline CDR1 is SGHTA and CDR2 is FQGTGA. The CDR3 is CASGLSLDEQFF. The DNA for the CDR3 is TGTGCCAGCGGACTCTCGCTCGATGAGCAGTTCTTC.

V and J are TRBV6-6 and TRBJ1-1; maybe TRBD1 (6 bases). CDR1 and CDR2 (germline): MNHNY, SVGAGI (reference sequence). V was cut by 6 bases and J by 3 bases, with 11 bases left in between. The CDR3 length is 13 residues. The DNA for the CDR3 is TGTGCCAGCAGGCCTAACAGGGACACTGAAGCTTTCTTT. It codes for CASRPNRDTEAFF.

The rearrangement links TRBV5-5 to TRBJ1-1; 7 nucleotides align to TRBD1. The CDR3 has 15 amino acids. The J segment lost 7 bases and the V segment lost 4 bases, leaving 13 bases of the junction unmatched. The V gene's germline CDR1 is SGHKS and CDR2 YYEKEE (reference sequence). The CDR3 nucleotides read TGTGCCAGCAGCCAGATACCTGGGACAGTTCATGAAGCTTTCTTT. Translated: CASSQIPGTVHEAFF.

This sequence joins TRBV5-1 and TRBJ1-6; 7 bases map to TRBD1. The length of the CDR3 is 16 residues. Per germline, CDR1 SGHRS and CDR2 YFSETQ. Losses at the gene ends were 3 bases for V and 6 bases for J; bases not matched to a gene: 9. The CDR3 protein is CASSSPQGQLNSPLHF. DNA for the CDR3: TGCGCCAGCAGCTCCCCCCAGGGACAGCTTAATTCACCCCTCCACTTT. The whole variable domain, filled in from reference TRBV5-1 and TRBJ1-6, reads KAGVTQTPRYLIKTRGQQVTLSCSPISGHRSVSWYQQTPGQGLQFLFEYFSETQRNKGNFPGRFSGRQFSNSRSEMNVSTLELGDSALYLCASSSPQGQLNSPLHFGNGTRLTVT.

In DNA, the CDR3 is TGTGCCAGCACCCCGGGGAGGGCCAACTATGGCTACACCTTC. Translation gives CASTPGRANYGYTF. The chain couples TRBV2 to TRBJ1-2; D call uncertain. V shed 7 bases and J shed 2 bases, with 14 bases lying between them. Germline CDR1 reads SNHLY; CDR2 reads FYNNEI. This CDR3 has 14 residues.

The rearrangement uses TRBV15 and TRBJ2-7; a possible D gene is TRBD2 (6 bases). This CDR3 comprises 14 residues. V was clipped by 4 bases and J by 3 bases, with 13 bases between them. Germline CDR1 reads LNHNV; CDR2 reads YYDKDF (reference sequence). The CDR3 DNA sequence: TGTGCCACCAGCATGCTGCCGGACTACTACGAGCAGTACTTC. Its translation: CATSMLPDYYEQYF.

The table lists this clone with a few counts. This sequence joins TRBV7-2 and TRBJ2-7; 7 bases line up with TRBD2. The germline CDR1 and CDR2 sequences are SGHTA and FQGNSA. Trimming removed 1 base from V and 4 bases from J; junction bases left unmatched: 7. The CDR3 runs 15 residues. CDR3 sequence reads: CASSLVGGIFYEQYF. CDR3 nucleotide sequence: TGTGCCAGCAGCTTAGTGGGGGGGATTTTTTACGAGCAGTACTTC.

This clone has just a few counts. J is TRBJ1-1 and V is TRBV30; D is possibly TRBD1 (5 bases). Germline-derived CDR1 and CDR2 are GTSNPN and SVGIG (reference sequence). The CDR3 totals 14 residues. Trimming removed 3 bases from V and 4 bases from J, with 15 bases in between. CDR3 protein: CAWRFTGDRTEAFF. The CDR3 nucleotides read TGTGCCTGGAGATTCACGGGGGATCGCACTGAAGCTTTCTTT.

This clone has more than one count but fewer than ten. The chain recombines TRBV9 with TRBJ1-5; D perhaps matches TRBD1 (6 bases). The CDR3 spans 15 residues. Germline CDR1 SGDLS, CDR2 YYNGEE. The V gene lost 3 bases and the J gene lost 0 bases, with 10 bases spanning the gap. This CDR3 is CASSAQGYSNQPQHF. The CDR3 DNA reads TGTGCCAGCAGCGCACAGGGATATAGCAATCAGCCCCAGCATTTT.